This T cell receptor (beta chain) is from a study of Ad26.COV2.S vaccination and SARS-CoV-2 variants. Looked up from germline, CDR1 is SGHTA and CDR2 is FQGTGA. The germline V and J ends were trimmed by 5 bases and 5 bases, with 3 bases remaining between them. The CDR3 has 11 residues. Clones were sequenced by immunoSEQ multiplex PCR, and TCRdb holds only the in-frame ones, with some missing. Of under 600,000 clones listed, 70% to 90% are singletons. This sample's treatment: approximately 18 received Ad26.COV2.S at low or high dose, single or two shots; several received placebo; per-sample allocation not given. Samples came from day 63 after the first vaccine or placebo injection.

The chain has TRBV7-3 and TRBJ2-2; D not certain. The specimen was peripheral blood, collected in a trial of Ad26.COV2.S vaccine versus placebo. The source is a person between 18 and 59 years old who received the Ad26.COV2.S COVID-19 vaccine or a placebo. CDR3 amino acids: CASSGTGELFF. The CDR3 nucleotides read TGTGCCAGCAGCGGGACCGGGGAGCTGTTTTTT.